This T cell receptor (beta chain) was obtained from a study of blood T cells in healthy people across ages. Next came a second PCR, run for about 7 to 12 cycles, which used a sample-barcoded 5' primer along with a J-beta primer mix. Researchers report that a template-switch adaptor with 12 random nucleotides tagged each cDNA molecule. Sequencing yielded, for each sample, at least 3 million paired-end reads carrying CDR3. From the 5' RACE reads, TCRdb called clonotypes with MiXCR, one entry per CDR3 protein. The sample includes hundreds of thousands of distinct CDR3 sequences, roughly 43% seen only once; the top ten take roughly 25%. This clonotype occurred a few times. Germline CDR1 is MNHEY and CDR2 is SVGEGT. This CDR3 region has 15 residues. Germline trimming cut 4 bases from V and 5 bases from J; bases unmatched to any gene: 8. The donors, healthy Caucasians from Russia, were aged about 6 to 95.

Sequencing input: blood. The receptor was derived from a man older than 75 in good health. The chain is built from TRBV6-2 or TRBV6-3 and TRBJ2-5; TRBD1 matches at 9 bases. The CDR3 region has the DNA TGTGCCAGCAGTTCGCTACAGGGGGCTGCGGAGACCCAGTACTTC. Protein product: CASSSLQGAAETQYF.